This T cell receptor (beta chain) is from a study of cytomegalovirus exposure and HLA in healthy donors. This clone occurred once. This CDR3 region has 13 residues. V dropped 5 bases and J dropped 9 bases, with 13 bases sitting between them. Germline V gene lookup returns CDR1 SGHTA and CDR2 FQGTGA. Measured with immunoSEQ multiplex PCR; TCRdb has only the in-frame clones, and not every one. Here the sample spans 95,000 to 150,000 clones, 85% to 95% being singletons. This clonotype was obtained from a woman under 30 in good health and CMV-seronegative. Material for sequencing was PBMCs. The gene calls are TRBV7-3 and TRBJ2-2; D is perhaps TRBD1 (6 bases). The CDR3 DNA follows: TGTGCCAGCAGCCCAGGGGAGTTCAGGGAGCTGTTTTTT. This encodes CASSPGEFRELFF.